The clone carrying this T cell receptor beta chain turned up a few times. This sample was included in a study of response to subunit inactivated influenza vaccine. Germline loops: CDR1 MNHNS, CDR2 SASEGT. CDR3 length: 14 amino acids. Trimming stripped 5 bases from V and 2 bases from J, with 12 bases between. MiXCR, applied by TCRdb to the RT-PCR reads, yields one record per CDR3 protein. The sample records 500,000 to 550,000 distinct CDR3 sequences, under 25% being singletons. These sequences were also reported in another study, on T cells expressing NK-cell markers. From that report: For TCR beta, cDNA was produced by 5'RACE template switching with UMIs. Evidence did not settle whether expanded NKG2C+ T cell clones targeted HCMV.

The receptor comes from a man aged 50-60 years who received an inactivated influenza vaccine. V is TRBV6-1 and J is TRBJ2-5; no definite D call. The sample in question was CD4+ T cells sorted from PBMCs, obtained 11 to 12 days after vaccination. CDR3 sequence: CASSPSGLQETQYF. DNA of the CDR3: TGTGCCAGCAGTCCGAGTGGGTTACAAGAGACCCAGTACTTC.